This T cell receptor beta chain was identified during a study of post-analysis software for immune sequencing data. This clonotype has more than one count but fewer than ten. Its antigen remains unidentified. General observations from the study: F measure showed strong co-clustering of same-batch samples. Multiple sclerosis patients showed significantly lower normalized Chao1 diversity than controls did.

The TCR beta cDNA libraries carried unique molecular identifiers. One entry per CDR3 protein results from TCRdb running MiXCR on the PCR reads. Of hundreds of thousands of distinct CDR3 sequences in the sample, 35% to 45% are singletons; the top ten hold approximately 7.1%. This receptor was identified in a girl between 2 and 10 years old with multiple sclerosis. The sequenced sample consisted of blood.

The chain's CDR3 is CASSLAGTGHLQLAKNIQYF. The DNA of the CDR3 is TGCGCCAGCAGCTTGGCGGGGACAGGGCACCTCCAACTAGCCAAAAACATTCAGTACTTC. This rearrangement joins TRBV5-1 to TRBJ2-4; 9 nucleotides agree with TRBD1. CDR3 length: 20 residues. Germline-derived CDR1 and CDR2 are SGHRS and YFSETQ. With 0 bases clipped from V and 0 bases from J, the junction kept 13 bases outside the gene matches.